This entry concerns a single T cell receptor beta chain. The entry originates in a study of PD-1 blockade in classical Hodgkin lymphoma. Relapse was seen in all patients after autologous stem cell transplantation, and brentuximab vedotin exposure was variable. Assay: immunoSEQ multiplex PCR; the TCRdb copy retains only in-frame clones and omits some. Of over 50,000 clones detected, about 84% appear once; the ten largest clones hold 15% to 20%. The V and J ends lost 3 bases and 6 bases, in that order; junction bases with no gene match: 9. Germline CDR1 reads GTSNPN; CDR2 reads SVGIG (reference sequence). This CDR3 spans 14 amino acids.

The sequence came from a human donor with classical Hodgkin lymphoma. V usage is TRBV30 and J usage is TRBJ1-2, with 8 bases lining up with TRBD1. Material: peripheral blood mononuclear cells (PBMCs), obtained at baseline. The DNA for the CDR3 is TGTGCCTGGAGGGGGGACAGGAGGGCCCATGGCTACACCTTC. It translates to CAWRGDRRAHGYTF.